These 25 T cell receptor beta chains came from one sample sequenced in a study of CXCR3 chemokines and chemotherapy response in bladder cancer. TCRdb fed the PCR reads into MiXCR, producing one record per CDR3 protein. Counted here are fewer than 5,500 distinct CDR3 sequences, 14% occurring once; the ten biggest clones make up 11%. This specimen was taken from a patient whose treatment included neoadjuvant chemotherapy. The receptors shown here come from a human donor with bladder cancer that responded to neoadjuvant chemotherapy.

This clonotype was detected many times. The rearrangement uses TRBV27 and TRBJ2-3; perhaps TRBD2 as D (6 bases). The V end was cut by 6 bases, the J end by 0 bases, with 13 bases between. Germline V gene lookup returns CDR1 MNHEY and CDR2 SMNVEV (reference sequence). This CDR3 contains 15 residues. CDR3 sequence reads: CASRLPGTSTDTQYF. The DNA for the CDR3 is TGTGCCAGCAGACTACCCGGGACTAGCACAGATACGCAGTATTTT.

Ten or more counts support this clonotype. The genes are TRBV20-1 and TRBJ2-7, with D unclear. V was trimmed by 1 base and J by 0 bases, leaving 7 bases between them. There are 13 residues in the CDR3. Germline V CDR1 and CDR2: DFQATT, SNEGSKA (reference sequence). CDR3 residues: CSARVGISYEQYF. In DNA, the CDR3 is TGCAGTGCTAGAGTTGGCATCTCCTACGAGCAGTACTTC.

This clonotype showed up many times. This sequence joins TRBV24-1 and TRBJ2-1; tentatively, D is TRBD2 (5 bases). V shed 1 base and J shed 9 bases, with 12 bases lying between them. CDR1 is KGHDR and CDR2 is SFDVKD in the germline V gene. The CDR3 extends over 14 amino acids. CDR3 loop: CATSDFRGKGEQFF. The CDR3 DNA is TGTGCCACCAGTGATTTTCGGGGAAAGGGTGAGCAGTTCTTC.

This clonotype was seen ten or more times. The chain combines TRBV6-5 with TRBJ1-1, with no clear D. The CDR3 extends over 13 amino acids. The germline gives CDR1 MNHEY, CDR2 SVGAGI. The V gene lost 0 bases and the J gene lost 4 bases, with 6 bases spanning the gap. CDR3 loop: CASSYSKSTEAFF. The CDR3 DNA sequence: TGTGCCAGCAGTTACTCGAAGAGCACTGAAGCTTTCTTT.

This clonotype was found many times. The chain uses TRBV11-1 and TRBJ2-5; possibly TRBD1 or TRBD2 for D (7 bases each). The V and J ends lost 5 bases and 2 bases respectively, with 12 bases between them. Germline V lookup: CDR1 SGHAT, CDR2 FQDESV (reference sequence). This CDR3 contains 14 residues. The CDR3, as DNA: TGTGCCAGCAGCGGCAGGGGGGGACAAGAGACCCAGTACTTC. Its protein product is CASSGRGGQETQYF.

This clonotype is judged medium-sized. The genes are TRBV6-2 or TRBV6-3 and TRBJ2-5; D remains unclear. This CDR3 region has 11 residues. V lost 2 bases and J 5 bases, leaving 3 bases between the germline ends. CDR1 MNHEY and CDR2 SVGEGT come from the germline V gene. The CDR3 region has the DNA TGTGCCAGCAGTTACAAGGAGACCCAGTACTTC. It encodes CASSYKETQYF.

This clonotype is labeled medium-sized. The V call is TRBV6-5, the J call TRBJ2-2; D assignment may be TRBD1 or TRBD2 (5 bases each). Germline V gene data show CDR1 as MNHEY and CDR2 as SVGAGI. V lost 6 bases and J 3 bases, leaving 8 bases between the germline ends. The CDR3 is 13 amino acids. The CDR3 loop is CASRGRYTGELFF. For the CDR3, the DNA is TGTGCCAGCAGGGGACGGTACACCGGGGAGCTGTTTTTT.

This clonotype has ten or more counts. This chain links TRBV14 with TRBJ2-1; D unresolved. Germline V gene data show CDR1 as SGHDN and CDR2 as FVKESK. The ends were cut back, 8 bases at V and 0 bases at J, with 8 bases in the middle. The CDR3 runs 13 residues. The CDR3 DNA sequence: TGTGCCAGCCAGAAAGACTCCTACAATGAGCAGTTCTTC. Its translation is CASQKDSYNEQFF.

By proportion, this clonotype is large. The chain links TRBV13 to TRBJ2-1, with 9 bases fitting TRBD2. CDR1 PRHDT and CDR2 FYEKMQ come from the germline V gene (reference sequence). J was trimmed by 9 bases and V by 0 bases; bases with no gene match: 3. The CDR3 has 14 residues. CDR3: CASSLGLAGFEQFF. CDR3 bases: TGTGCCAGCAGCTTAGGACTAGCGGGTTTTGAGCAGTTCTTC. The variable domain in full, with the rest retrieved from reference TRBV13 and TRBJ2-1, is AAGVIQSPRHLIKEKRETATLKCYPIPRHDTVYWYQQGPGQDPQFLISFYEKMQSDKGSIPDRFSAQQFSDYHSELNMSSLELGDSALYFCASSLGLAGFEQFFGPGTRLTVL.

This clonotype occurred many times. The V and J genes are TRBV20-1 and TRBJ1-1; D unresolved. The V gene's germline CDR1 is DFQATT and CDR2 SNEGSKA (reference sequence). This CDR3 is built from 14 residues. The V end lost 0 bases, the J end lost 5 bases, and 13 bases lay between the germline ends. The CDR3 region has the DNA TGCAGTGCTAGAGATCAAAGCGGGAGAACTGAAGCTTTCTTT. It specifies CSARDQSGRTEAFF.

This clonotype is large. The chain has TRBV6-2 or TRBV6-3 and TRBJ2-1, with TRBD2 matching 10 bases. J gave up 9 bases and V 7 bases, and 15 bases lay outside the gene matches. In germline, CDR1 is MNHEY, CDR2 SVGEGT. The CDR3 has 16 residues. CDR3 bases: TGTGCCAGCACCACCGTGGGCCTAGCGGGAGTGGGTGAGCAGTTCTTC. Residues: CASTTVGLAGVGEQFF.

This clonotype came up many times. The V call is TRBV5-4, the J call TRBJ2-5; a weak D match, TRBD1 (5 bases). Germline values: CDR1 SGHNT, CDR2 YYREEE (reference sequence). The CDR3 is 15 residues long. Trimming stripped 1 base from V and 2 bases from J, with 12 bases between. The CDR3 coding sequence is TGTGCCAGCAGCTTGCGGCAGGGAATTCAAGAGACCCAGTACTTC. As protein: CASSLRQGIQETQYF.

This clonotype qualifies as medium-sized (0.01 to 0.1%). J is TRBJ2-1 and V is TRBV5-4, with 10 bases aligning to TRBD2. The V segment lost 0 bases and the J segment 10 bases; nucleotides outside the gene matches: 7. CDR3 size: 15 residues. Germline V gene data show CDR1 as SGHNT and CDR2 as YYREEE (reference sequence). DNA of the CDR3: TGTGCCAGCAGCTTGGAGCTAGCGGGAGCTCGGGAGCAGTTCTTC. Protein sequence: CASSLELAGAREQFF.

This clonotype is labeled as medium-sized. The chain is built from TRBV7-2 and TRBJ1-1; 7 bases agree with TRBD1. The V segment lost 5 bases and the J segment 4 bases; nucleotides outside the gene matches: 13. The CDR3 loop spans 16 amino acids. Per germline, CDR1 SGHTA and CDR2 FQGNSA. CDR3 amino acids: CASSPIPAGGVTEAFF. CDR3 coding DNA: TGTGCCAGCAGCCCTATCCCGGCAGGGGGAGTCACTGAAGCTTTCTTT.

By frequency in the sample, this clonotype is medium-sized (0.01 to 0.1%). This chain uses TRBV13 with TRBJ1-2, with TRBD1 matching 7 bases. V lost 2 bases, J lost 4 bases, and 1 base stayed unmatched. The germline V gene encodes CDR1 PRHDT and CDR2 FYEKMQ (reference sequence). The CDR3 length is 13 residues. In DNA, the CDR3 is TGTGCCAGCAGCTTAAACAGGGGCTATGGCTACACCTTC. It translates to CASSLNRGYGYTF.

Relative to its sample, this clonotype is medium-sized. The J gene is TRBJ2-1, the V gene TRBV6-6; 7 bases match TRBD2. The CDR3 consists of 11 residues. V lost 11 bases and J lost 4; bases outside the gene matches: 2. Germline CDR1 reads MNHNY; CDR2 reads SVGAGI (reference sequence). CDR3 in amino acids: CAAGVYNEQFF. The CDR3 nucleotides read TGTGCCGCGGGAGTGTACAATGAGCAGTTCTTC.

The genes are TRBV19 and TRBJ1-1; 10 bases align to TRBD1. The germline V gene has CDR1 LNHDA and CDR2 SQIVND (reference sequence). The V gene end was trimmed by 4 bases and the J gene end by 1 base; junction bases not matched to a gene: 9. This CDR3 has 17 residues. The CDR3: CASSTPGQGMGNTEAFF. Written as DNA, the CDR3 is TGTGCCAGTAGTACGCCGGGACAGGGGATGGGGAACACTGAAGCTTTCTTT.

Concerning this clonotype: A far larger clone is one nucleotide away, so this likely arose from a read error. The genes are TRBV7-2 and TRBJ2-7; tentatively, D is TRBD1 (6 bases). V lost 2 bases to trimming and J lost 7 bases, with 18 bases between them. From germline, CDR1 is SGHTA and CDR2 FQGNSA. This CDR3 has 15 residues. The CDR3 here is CASSLTPGAYNEQYF. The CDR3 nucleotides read TGTGCCAGCAGCTTAACTCCAGGGGCCTACAATGAGCAGTACTTC.

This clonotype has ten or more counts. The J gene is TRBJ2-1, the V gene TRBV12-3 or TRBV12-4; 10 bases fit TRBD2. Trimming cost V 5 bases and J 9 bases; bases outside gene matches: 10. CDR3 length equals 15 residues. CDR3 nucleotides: TGTGCCAGCAGTCCCGGACTAGCGGCCGGCAGTGAGCAGTTCTTC. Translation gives CASSPGLAAGSEQFF.

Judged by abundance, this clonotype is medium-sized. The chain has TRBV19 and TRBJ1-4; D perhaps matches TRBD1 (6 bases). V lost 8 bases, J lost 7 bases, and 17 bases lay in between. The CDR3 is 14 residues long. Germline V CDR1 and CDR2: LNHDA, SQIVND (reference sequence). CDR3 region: CASARQANGEKLFF. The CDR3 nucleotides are TGTGCCAGTGCTCGACAGGCCAACGGTGAAAAACTGTTTTTT.

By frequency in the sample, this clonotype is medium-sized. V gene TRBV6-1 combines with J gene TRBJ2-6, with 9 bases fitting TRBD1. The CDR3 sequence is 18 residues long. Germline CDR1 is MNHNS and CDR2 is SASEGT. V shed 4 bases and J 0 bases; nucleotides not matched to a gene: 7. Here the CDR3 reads CASSGGDRDLSGANVLTF. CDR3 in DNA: TGTGCCAGCAGTGGAGGGGACAGGGATCTCTCTGGGGCCAACGTCCTGACTTTC.

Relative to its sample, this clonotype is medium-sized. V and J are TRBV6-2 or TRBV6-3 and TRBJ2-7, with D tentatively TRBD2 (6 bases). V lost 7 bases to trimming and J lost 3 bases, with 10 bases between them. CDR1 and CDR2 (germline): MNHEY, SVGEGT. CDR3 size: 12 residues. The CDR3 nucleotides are TGTGCCAGCACTAATAGCGGCTACGAGCAGTACTTC. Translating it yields CASTNSGYEQYF.

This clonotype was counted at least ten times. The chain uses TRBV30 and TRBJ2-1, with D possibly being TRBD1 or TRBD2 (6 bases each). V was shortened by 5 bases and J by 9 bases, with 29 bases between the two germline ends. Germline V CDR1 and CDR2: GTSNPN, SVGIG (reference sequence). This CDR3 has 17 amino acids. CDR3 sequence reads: CAWEDRGLGGSFGEQFF. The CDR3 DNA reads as TGTGCCTGGGAGGACCGGGGGCTGGGAGGCAGCTTCGGTGAGCAGTTCTTC.

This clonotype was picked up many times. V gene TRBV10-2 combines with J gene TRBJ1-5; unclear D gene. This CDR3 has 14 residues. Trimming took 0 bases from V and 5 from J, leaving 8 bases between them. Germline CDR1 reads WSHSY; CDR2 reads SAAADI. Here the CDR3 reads CASSESTRYQPQHF. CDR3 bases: TGCGCCAGCAGTGAGTCGACCAGGTATCAGCCCCAGCATTTT.

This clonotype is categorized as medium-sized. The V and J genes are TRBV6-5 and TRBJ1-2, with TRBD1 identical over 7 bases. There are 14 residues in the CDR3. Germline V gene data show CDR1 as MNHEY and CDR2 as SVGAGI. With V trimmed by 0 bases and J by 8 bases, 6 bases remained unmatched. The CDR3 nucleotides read TGTGCCAGCAGTTACTCGACGGCGACAGGGGGCTACACCTTC. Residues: CASSYSTATGGYTF.